This is a list of T cell receptor beta chains from one sample in a study of CD8+CD57+ T cells in acquired aplastic anemia. In TCRdb, the reads were re-called with MiXCR into one record per CDR3 protein. The sample holds some 44,000 distinct CDR3 sequences, approximately 67% seen once. Sequenced input: sorted CD4+, CD8+, or CD8+CD57+ T cells (not recorded which) from PBMCs. Receptor source: a human donor in good health, serving as a control. The CDR3 runs from the conserved cysteine through the conserved F or W. For some rows the clone size is stated as once, few or many, or as a class when expanded; others skip it.

TRBJ1-1	TRBV10-1	medium-sized	CASSETRWWNTEAFF
TRBJ1-2	TRBV5-1	-	CASSLAGTAFPYGYTF
TRBJ1-4	TRBV20-1	-	CSAPEEGGNEKLFF
TRBJ1-1	TRBV29-1	-	CSVELGNTEAFF
TRBJ2-7	TRBV2	-	CASRTGGYEQYF
TRBJ1-4	TRBV2	medium-sized	CASSEAGTAEKLFF
TRBJ1-1	TRBV2	-	CASSEQRPFF
TRBJ2-5	TRBV29-1	-	CSVEYVSLVIFF
TRBJ2-7	TRBV20-1	-	CSAWDRGNYEQYF
TRBJ1-2	TRBV29-1	once	CSAGQATNYGYTF
TRBJ1-2	TRBV15	-	CASSELLTGSNYGYTF
TRBJ2-1	TRBV10-3	-	CAISEITGRNEQFF
TRBJ1-5	TRBV5-1	many	CASSLDGPGNQPQHF
TRBJ2-7	TRBV20-1	-	CSAEQGGYEQYF
TRBJ2-2	TRBV19	-	CASSLTGGTGELFF
TRBJ2-5	TRBV24-1	-	CATSDSSTGQETQYF
TRBJ2-3	TRBV20-1	-	CSAAQAGGTDTQYF
TRBJ2-1	TRBV7-3	few	CASSSDGPAYNEQFF
TRBJ2-7	TRBV10-3	medium-sized	CAISEPFYEQYF
TRBJ2-1	TRBV9	-	CASSVVWRYLNEQFF
TRBJ2-7	TRBV7-2	-	CASSLGRYF
TRBJ2-3	TRBV24-1	-	CATSDLGPRDTQYF
TRBJ2-7	TRBV7-9	-	CASRDGGQRAYEQYF